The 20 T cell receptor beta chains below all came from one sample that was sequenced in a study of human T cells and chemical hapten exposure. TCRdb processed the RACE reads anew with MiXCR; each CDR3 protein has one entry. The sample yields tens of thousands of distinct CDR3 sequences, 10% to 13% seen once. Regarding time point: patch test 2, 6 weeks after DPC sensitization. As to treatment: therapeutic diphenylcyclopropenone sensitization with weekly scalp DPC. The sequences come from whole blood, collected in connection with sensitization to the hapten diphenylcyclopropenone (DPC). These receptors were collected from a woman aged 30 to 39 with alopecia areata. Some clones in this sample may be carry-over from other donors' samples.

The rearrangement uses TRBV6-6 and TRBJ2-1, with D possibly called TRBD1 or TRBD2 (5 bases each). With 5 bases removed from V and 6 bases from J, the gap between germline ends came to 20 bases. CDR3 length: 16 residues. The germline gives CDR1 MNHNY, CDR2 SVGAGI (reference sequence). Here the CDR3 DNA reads TGTGCCAGCAGTCCCCGGGATGGGGCAGGCAGCAATGAGCAGTTCTTC. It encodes CASSPRDGAGSNEQFF.

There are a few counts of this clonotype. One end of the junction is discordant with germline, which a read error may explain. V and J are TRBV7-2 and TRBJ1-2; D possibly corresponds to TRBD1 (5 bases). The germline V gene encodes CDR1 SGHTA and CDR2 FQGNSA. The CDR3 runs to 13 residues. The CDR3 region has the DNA TGTGTCAGCAGCGTGGGACTTAACTATGGCTACACCTTC. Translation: CVSSVGLNYGYTF.

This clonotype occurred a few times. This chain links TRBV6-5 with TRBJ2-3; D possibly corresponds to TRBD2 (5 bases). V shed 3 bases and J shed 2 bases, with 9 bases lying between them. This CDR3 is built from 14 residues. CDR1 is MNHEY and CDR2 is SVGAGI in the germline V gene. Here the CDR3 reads CASSYTRITDTQYF. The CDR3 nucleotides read TGTGCCAGCAGTTATACTAGAATCACAGATACGCAGTATTTT.

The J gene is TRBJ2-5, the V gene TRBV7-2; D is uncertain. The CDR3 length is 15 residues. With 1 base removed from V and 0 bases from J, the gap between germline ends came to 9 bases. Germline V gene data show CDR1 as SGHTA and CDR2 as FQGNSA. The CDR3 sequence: CASSLGALNQETQYF. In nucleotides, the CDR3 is TGTGCCAGCAGCTTAGGGGCCTTGAACCAAGAGACCCAGTACTTC.

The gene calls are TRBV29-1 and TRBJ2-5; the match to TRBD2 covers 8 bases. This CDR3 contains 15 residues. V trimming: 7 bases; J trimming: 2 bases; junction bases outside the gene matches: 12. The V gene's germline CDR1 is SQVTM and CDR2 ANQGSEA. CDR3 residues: CSAMRAGGQQETQYF. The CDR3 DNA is TGCAGCGCGATGAGGGCGGGAGGTCAGCAAGAGACCCAGTACTTC.

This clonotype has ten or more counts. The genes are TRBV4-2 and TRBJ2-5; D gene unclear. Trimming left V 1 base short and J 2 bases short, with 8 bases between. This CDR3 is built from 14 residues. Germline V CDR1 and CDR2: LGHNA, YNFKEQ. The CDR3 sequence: CASSQGWGQETQYF. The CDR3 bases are TGTGCCAGCAGCCAAGGCTGGGGTCAAGAGACCCAGTACTTC.

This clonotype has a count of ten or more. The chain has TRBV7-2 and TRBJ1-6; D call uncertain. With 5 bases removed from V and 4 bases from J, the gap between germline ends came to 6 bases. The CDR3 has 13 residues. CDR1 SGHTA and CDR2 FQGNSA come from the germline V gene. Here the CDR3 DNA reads TGTGCCAGCAGCCCACGTTATAATTCACCCCTCCACTTT. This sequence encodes CASSPRYNSPLHF.

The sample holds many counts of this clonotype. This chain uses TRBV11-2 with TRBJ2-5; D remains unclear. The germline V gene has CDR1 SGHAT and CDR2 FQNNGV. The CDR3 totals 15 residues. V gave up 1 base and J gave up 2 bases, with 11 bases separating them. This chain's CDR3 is CASSLGIGGQETQYF. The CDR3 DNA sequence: TGTGCCAGCAGCTTAGGGATTGGTGGGCAAGAGACCCAGTACTTC.

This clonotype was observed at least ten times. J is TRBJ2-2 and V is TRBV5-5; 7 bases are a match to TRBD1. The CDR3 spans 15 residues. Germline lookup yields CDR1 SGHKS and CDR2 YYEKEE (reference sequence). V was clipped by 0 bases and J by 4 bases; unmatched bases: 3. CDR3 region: CASSLGAGGTGELFF. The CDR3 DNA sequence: TGTGCCAGCAGCTTGGGTGCAGGGGGCACCGGGGAGCTGTTTTTT.

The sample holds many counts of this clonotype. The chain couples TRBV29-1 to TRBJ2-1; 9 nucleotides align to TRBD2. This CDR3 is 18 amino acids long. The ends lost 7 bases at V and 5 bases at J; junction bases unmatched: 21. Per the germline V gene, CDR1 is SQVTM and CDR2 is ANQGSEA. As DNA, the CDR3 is TGCAGCGCTAGGCGGGGTAGCGGGGGCCCGAACGTCAACAATGAGCAGTTCTTC. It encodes CSARRGSGGPNVNNEQFF.

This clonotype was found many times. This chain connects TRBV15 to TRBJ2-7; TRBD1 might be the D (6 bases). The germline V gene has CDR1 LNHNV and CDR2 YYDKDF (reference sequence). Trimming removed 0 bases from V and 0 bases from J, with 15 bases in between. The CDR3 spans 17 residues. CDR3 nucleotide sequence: TGTGCCACCAGCAGAGACATCGGCAGGGGCATCTCCTACGAGCAGTACTTC. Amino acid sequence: CATSRDIGRGISYEQYF.

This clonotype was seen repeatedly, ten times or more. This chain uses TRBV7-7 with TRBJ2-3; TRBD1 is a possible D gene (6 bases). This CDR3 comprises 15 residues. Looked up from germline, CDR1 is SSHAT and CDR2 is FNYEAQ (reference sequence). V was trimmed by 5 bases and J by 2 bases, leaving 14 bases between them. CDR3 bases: TGTGCCAGCAGCGCCACAGGGTCCCCCACAGATACGCAGTATTTT. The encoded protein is CASSATGSPTDTQYF.

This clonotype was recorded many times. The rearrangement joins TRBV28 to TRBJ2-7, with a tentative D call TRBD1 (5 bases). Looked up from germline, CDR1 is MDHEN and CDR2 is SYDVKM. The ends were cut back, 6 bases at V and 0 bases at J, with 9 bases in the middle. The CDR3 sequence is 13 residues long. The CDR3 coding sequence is TGTGCCAGCAGAATCGACAGCTCCTACGAGCAGTACTTC. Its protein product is CASRIDSSYEQYF.

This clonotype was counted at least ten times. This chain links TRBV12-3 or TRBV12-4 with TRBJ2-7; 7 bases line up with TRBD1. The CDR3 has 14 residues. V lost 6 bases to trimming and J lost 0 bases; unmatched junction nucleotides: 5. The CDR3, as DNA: TGTGCCAGCAGCCGACAGGGACCCTCCTACGAGCAGTACTTC. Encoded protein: CASSRQGPSYEQYF.

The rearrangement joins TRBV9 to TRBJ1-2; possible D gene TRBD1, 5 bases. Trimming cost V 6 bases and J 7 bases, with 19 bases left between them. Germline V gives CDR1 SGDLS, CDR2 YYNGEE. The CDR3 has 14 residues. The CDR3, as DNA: TGTGCCAGCACCCTGGGTGCAGGGTTTGGTGGCTACACCTTC. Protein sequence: CASTLGAGFGGYTF. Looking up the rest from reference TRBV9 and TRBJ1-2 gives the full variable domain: DSGVTQTPKHLITATGQRVTLRCSPRSGDLSVYWYQQSLDQGLQFLIQYYNGEERAKGNILERFSAQQFPDLHSELNLSSLELGDSALYFCASTLGAGFGGYTFGSGTRLTVV.

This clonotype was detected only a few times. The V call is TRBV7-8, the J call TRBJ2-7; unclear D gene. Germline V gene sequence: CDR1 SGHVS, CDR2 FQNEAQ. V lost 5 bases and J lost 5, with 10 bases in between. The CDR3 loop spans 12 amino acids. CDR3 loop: CASSTSFHEQYF. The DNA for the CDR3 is TGTGCCAGCAGCACTTCTTTCCACGAGCAGTACTTC.

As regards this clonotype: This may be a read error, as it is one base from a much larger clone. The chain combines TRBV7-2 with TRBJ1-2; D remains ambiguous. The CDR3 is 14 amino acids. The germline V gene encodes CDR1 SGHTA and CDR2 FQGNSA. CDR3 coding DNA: TGTGCCAGCACCCTAGTGGGAAAAGCCTATGGCCACACCTTC. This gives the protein CASTLVGKAYGHTF.

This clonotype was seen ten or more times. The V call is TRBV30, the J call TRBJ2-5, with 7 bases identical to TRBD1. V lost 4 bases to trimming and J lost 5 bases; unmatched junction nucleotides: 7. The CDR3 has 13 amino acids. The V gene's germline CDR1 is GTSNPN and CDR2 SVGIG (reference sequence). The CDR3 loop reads CAWTRTGGETQYF. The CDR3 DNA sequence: TGTGCCTGGACACGGACAGGCGGGGAGACCCAGTACTTC.

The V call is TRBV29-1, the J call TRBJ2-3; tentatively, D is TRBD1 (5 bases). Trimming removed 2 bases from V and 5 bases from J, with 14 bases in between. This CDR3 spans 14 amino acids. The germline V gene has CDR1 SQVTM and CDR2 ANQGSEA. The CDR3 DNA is TGCAGCGTTGAACAGGGCGGATTAGGAGATACGCAGTATTTT. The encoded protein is CSVEQGGLGDTQYF.

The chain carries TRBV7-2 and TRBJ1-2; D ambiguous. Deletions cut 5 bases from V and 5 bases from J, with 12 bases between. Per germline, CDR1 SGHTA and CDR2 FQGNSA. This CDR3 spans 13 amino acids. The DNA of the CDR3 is TGTGCCAGCAGCCCGGTTCGGGCATATGGCTACACCTTC. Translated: CASSPVRAYGYTF.